This TCR beta chain was documented in a study of CD8 T cells in ankylosing spondylitis. Overall study findings and caveats: Several highly homologous variants made up a TCR beta motif, and this motif appeared characteristic of ankylosing spondylitis blood. Some motif variants were previously reported in reactive arthritis synovial fluid and blood. There was reportedly significant enrichment of clones that were disease-linked in matched ankylosing spondylitis synovial fluid.

On this clonotype itself: Its antigen is unidentified.

Trimming took 6 bases from V and 3 from J, leaving 17 bases between them. The CDR3 is made up of 15 amino acids. CDR1 and CDR2 (germline): MNHNS, SASEGT. Preparation of TCR beta libraries was done by quantitative 5'-RACE with molecular barcodes. TCRdb independently ran MiXCR on the 5' RACE reads; one entry per CDR3 protein. This sample has 300,000 to 350,000 distinct CDR3 sequences; approximately 14% occur once, and the top ten carry approximately 0.99%. The chain employs TRBV6-1 and TRBJ1-2, with D maybe TRBD1 (5 bases). Sample: blood, either unsorted or a sorted T cell fraction (not recorded which). The TCR was taken from a male donor with ankylosing spondylitis or in good health (not recorded which). The CDR3 bases are TGTGCCAGCAGCCCACCAGGGAGGGCAGACTATGGCTACACCTTC. It specifies CASSPPGRADYGYTF.